Following are 15 T cell receptor beta chains from one sample sequenced in a study of blood T cell repertoires in COVID-19. Only in-frame clones appear in the TCRdb table, and some are missing; sequencing was by immunoSEQ multiplex PCR. The sample lists fewer than 500,000 clones, 70% to 90% occurring once. The sequencing sample was made of PBMCs or T cells enriched from blood (not recorded which). These receptor sequences come from a woman aged 18-29 years with acute COVID-19.

V gene TRBV24-1 combines with J gene TRBJ2-1; TRBD2 agrees at 13 bases. The germline V gene encodes CDR1 KGHDR and CDR2 SFDVKD. V trimming: 3 bases; J trimming: 2 bases; junction bases outside the gene matches: 6. There are 18 residues in the CDR3. The CDR3 DNA reads as TGTGCCACCAGTGATCATGCCGGGACTAGCGGGACCTACAATGAGCAGTTCTTC. This encodes CATSDHAGTSGTYNEQFF.

V usage is TRBV6-6 and J usage is TRBJ1-2, with TRBD1 matching 7 bases. Germline V gene lookup returns CDR1 MNHNY and CDR2 SVGAGI (reference sequence). The CDR3 extends over 12 amino acids. J was trimmed by 8 bases and V by 4 bases; bases with no gene match: 4. This chain's CDR3 is CASSWDRSGYTF. The CDR3 DNA follows: TGTGCCAGCAGTTGGGACAGAAGCGGCTACACCTTC.

The V and J genes are TRBV24-1 and TRBJ2-2; 9 positions match TRBD2. The length of the CDR3 is 13 residues. With V trimmed by 10 bases and J by 5 bases, 4 bases remained unmatched. The V gene's germline CDR1 is KGHDR and CDR2 SFDVKD. The CDR3 loop is CATSGGNTGELFF. The CDR3 DNA follows: TGTGCCACAAGCGGGGGGAATACCGGGGAGCTGTTTTTT.

The CDR3, as DNA: TGTGCCCCCCGTTTTGAGGAGGCCAACTACGAGCAGTACTTC. Translated, it gives CAPRFEEANYEQYF. The chain combines TRBV19 with TRBJ2-7; D perhaps matches TRBD2 (5 bases). Germline V gene lookup returns CDR1 LNHDA and CDR2 SQIVND (reference sequence). CDR3 length equals 14 residues. Trimming removed 11 bases from V and 3 bases from J, with 20 bases in between. Full variable domain (rest looked up from reference TRBV19 and TRBJ2-7): DGGITQSPKYLFRKEGQNVTLSCEQNLNHDAMYWYRQDPGQGLRLIYYSQIVNDFQKGDIAEGYSVSREKKESFPLTVTSAQKNPTAFYLCAPRFEEANYEQYFGPGTRLTVT.

V and J are TRBV7-9 and TRBJ2-7; D ambiguous. This CDR3 has 12 amino acids. Trimming left V 5 bases short and J 1 base short, with 6 bases between. The V gene's germline CDR1 is SEHNR and CDR2 FQNEAQ (reference sequence). The DNA for the CDR3 is TGTGCCAGCAGCAGTCGGTCCTACGAGCAGTACTTC. Amino acids: CASSSRSYEQYF.

The chain has TRBV6-6 and TRBJ1-5; weak D call: TRBD1 (5 bases). CDR1 is MNHNY and CDR2 is SVGAGI in the germline V gene (reference sequence). This CDR3 spans 14 amino acids. V lost 2 bases and J lost 2, with 7 bases in between. The CDR3 coding sequence is TGTGCCAGCAGTTACCAACAGGGCAATCAGCCCCAGCATTTT. Translating it yields CASSYQQGNQPQHF.

The chain links TRBV2 to TRBJ1-1; 7 bases match TRBD1. Trimming at V came to 10 bases and at J to 0 bases, leaving 5 bases not matched to a gene. The germline CDR1 and CDR2 sequences are SNHLY and FYNNEI. The CDR3 covers 13 residues. The CDR3 is CAMGTDVNTEAFF. In DNA form, the CDR3 reads TGTGCCATGGGGACAGATGTGAACACTGAAGCTTTCTTT.

CDR3 amino acids: CAISESIAGGPGDTGELFF. The CDR3 nucleotides are TGTGCCATCAGTGAGTCGATTGCGGGAGGGCCGGGTGATACCGGGGAGCTGTTTTTT. The gene calls are TRBV10-3 and TRBJ2-2; 9 bases align to TRBD2. Germline CDR1 is ENHRY and CDR2 is SYGVKD. The CDR3 totals 19 residues. V gave up 0 bases and J gave up 5 bases; unmatched junction bases: 13.

The J gene is TRBJ1-5, the V gene TRBV6-2 or TRBV6-3, with TRBD1 identical over 7 bases. The CDR3 spans 15 residues. With V trimmed by 4 bases and J by 2 bases, 5 bases remained unmatched. Germline values: CDR1 MNHEY, CDR2 SVGEGT. The CDR3 spells CASSSTGEGNQPQHF. The CDR3 nucleotides are TGTGCCAGCAGTTCTACAGGGGAGGGCAATCAGCCCCAGCATTTT.

The gene calls are TRBV27 and TRBJ1-1, with D tentatively TRBD1 (5 bases). The germline CDR1 and CDR2 sequences are MNHEY and SMNVEV (reference sequence). This CDR3 spans 15 amino acids. The V end lost 6 bases, the J end lost 0 bases, and 14 bases lay between the germline ends. The CDR3 region has the DNA TGTGCCAGCAGACGAAACAGGTTCTTGAACACTGAAGCTTTCTTT. The encoded protein is CASRRNRFLNTEAFF.

This chain connects TRBV10-3 to TRBJ2-1, with D hard to call. The CDR3 spans 13 residues. Germline CDR1 reads ENHRY; CDR2 reads SYGVKD. Deletions cut 4 bases from V and 6 bases from J, with 10 bases between. The CDR3: CAISVRRTNEQFF. The CDR3 DNA follows: TGTGCCATCAGTGTGCGGAGAACCAATGAGCAGTTCTTC.

V is TRBV24-1 and J is TRBJ1-1; D is unclear. Germline V gene sequence: CDR1 KGHDR, CDR2 SFDVKD. The germline V and J ends were trimmed by 3 bases and 4 bases, with 14 bases remaining between them. CDR3 length: 15 residues. CDR3 residues: CATSDASSGGTEAFF. CDR3 sequence (DNA): TGTGCCACCAGTGATGCCTCATCGGGAGGCACTGAAGCTTTCTTT.

The count of this clone is one. The chain uses TRBV24-1 and TRBJ1-6; TRBD1 is a possible D gene (6 bases). Germline loops: CDR1 KGHDR, CDR2 SFDVKD. V lost 7 bases to trimming and J lost 7 bases, with 13 bases between them. This CDR3 is 14 amino acids long. CDR3 region: CATSSTTGNSPLHF. CDR3 sequence (DNA): TGTGCCACCAGCTCGACGACAGGAAATTCACCCCTCCACTTT.

This chain joins TRBV7-9 and TRBJ1-5; 7 nucleotides match TRBD1. The CDR3 sequence is 15 residues long. Germline V gene lookup returns CDR1 SEHNR and CDR2 FQNEAQ (reference sequence). V gave up 4 bases and J gave up 3 bases; unmatched junction bases: 6. CDR3 protein: CASSSGQVNNQPQHF. The CDR3 DNA reads as TGTGCCAGCAGCTCCGGACAGGTTAACAATCAGCCCCAGCATTTT.

This clone has just one count. This chain uses TRBV3-1 (or the pseudogene TRBV3-2) with TRBJ1-1; 8 bases fit TRBD1. Looked up from germline, CDR1 is LGHDT and CDR2 is YNNKEL (reference sequence). J was trimmed by 6 bases and V by 8 bases; bases with no gene match: 5. The CDR3 is 12 amino acids. CDR3 DNA: TGTGCCAGCCGAGGACAGGGCGCTGAAGCTTTCTTT. It translates to CASRGQGAEAFF.